This T cell receptor (beta chain) was observed in a study of human T cells and chemical hapten exposure. Study information: Each patch test put 0.01% DPC on the upper back, and results were read at 6 days. General observations from the study: With DPC sensitization, TCRs exceeding 1 in 1000 frequency showed no change. Among expanded TCRs, significantly more large CDR3 similarity clusters formed than among controls.

Time point reported: patch test 2, 6 weeks after DPC sensitization. As to treatment: therapeutic diphenylcyclopropenone sensitization with weekly scalp DPC. As concerns this clonotype: Its antigen is as yet unknown. At one boundary the junction diverges from the germline segment, which might be a read error.

Original methodology: Per-sample TCR counts ranged from about 23,224 to 690,600, median roughly 96,000. Via MiXCR, TCRdb re-called the RACE reads, giving one row per CDR3 protein. The V and J calls come from TCRdb's annotation, not from the publication. The data contain fewer than 100,000 distinct CDR3 sequences, over 7.5% of them seen just once; the ten biggest clones take up 2% to 2.5%. CDR1 SSHAT and CDR2 FNYEAQ come from the germline V gene (reference sequence). This CDR3 is built from 16 residues. This sequence was found in a woman between 35 and 50 years old with alopecia areata. Some clones in this sample may be carry-over from other donors' samples. This chain links TRBV7-7 with TRBJ2-2; unclear D gene. The material sequenced was whole blood, taken in connection with sensitization to the hapten diphenylcyclopropenone (DPC). The CDR3 reads CASSLASDGVTGELFF. The CDR3 DNA reads as TGTGCTAGCAGCTTAGCTTCGGACGGCGTCACCGGGGAGCTGTTTTTT.